This TCR beta chain was profiled in a study of regulatory T cells in long-lasting Graves disease (dated by TCRdb to the early 2020s). For context, the study as a whole: In the newly diagnosed Graves' disease group, patients had been taking antithyroid drugs for less than 3 months. Peripheral blood TCR sequencing and RNA sequencing compared persistent Graves' disease patients with newly diagnosed Graves' disease patients. The study was registered as a clinical trial and conducted in China. A total of some 35 samples underwent TCR sequencing, from 13 patients with persistent Graves' disease and roughly 20 patients with newly diagnosed Graves' disease. Overall study outcomes, separate from this receptor: Persistent Graves' disease patients showed lower TCR Shannon entropy and fewer highly expanded clones than newly diagnosed patients, suggesting clonal expansion. The study examined only peripheral blood because the primary lesion, thyroid tissue, could not be accessed. Persistent disease showed preferential use of TRBV28, TRBJ1-2 and TRBJ2-5, whereas newly diagnosed disease favored TRBV20-1 and TRBJ2-1. Persistent patients shared more public clonotypes among themselves (around 3,000) than newly diagnosed patients did (approximately 870). As a limitation, the authors acknowledged that the small sample size may reduce accuracy. Sequencing and analysis were restricted to the TCR beta chain.

The library was obtained by multiplex PCR. TCRdb names Illumina HiSeq 4000 as the instrument used. TCR beta libraries were built with iRepertoire HTBI primers and Arm-PCR amplification of CDR3 regions. PCR products were gel purified before sequencing. The authors processed their data as follows. A total of around 59 TRBV and under 15 TRBJ segments were identified across samples and were used for gene usage analysis of CDR3 amino acid clonotypes. COPE and FqMerger were used to merge the filtered high-quality paired reads into contigs. BLAST was used to align contigs to IMGT TRBV, TRBD and TRBJ reference genes, with CDR3 defined following IMGT. Any clonotype with a frequency above 0.1% was classified as a highly expanded clone. Shannon entropy was used to measure repertoire diversity, and the Gini coefficient was used to measure V-J evenness. Public clonotypes were defined as clonotypes shared by more than one individual. In-frame beta chains were kept once TCRdb had trimmed the public reads at Q25 with fastp and called clones with MiXCR. Under each unique CDR3 protein, matching rows form one entry showing the most common genes and DNA. The V and J calls were not made by the authors but by TCRdb's processing. Counted in this sample were just over 600,000 distinct CDR3 sequences; approximately 15% of them appeared once. The ten largest account for around 19% of the sample.

As regards this clonotype: Its antigen target is currently unknown. Per-nucleotide qualities are absent, and no much larger clonotype sits a single base away.

The time point label for this specimen denotes: newly diagnosed GD, antithyroid drugs for less than 3 months. For both TCR sequencing and RNA sequencing, RNA was extracted from PBMCs using TRIzol. The diagnosis of Graves' disease followed American Thyroid Association guidelines. The patients came from an endocrinology department in Xi'an, China. Each patient gave 9 to 10 milliliters of peripheral blood, collected in an EDTA anticoagulant tube. Ficoll Paque Plus density gradient separation was used to isolate PBMCs, and no further T cell sorting was performed. An Agilent 2100 Bioanalyzer and agarose gel were used to check RNA quality, while a NanoDrop 2000 measured RNA concentration. Compared with germline, V lacks 8 bases and J lacks 7 bases; bases without a gene match: 7. The CDR3 covers 14 residues, taking in both the cysteine and the phenylalanine. Just CDR3 DNA is preserved here, 42 bases in frame from base 1. CDR1 and CDR2 are read off the germline V gene (reference sequence) as SGHNT and YYREEE.

Another study also made use of these data, one on T cells in Graves' hyperthyroidism and ophthalmopathy. The other study reports the following: A patient counted as having stable Graves' hyperthyroidism if no progression to ophthalmopathy occurred over 18 months of follow-up. Hyperthyroidism patients were newly diagnosed, had a disease duration of under 2 months, and were aged 18 to 65 years. Exclusion was applied to patients with uncontrolled infections, other autoimmune diseases, pregnancy or lactation. Diagnoses were established on the basis of clinical symptoms, serum thyroxine and TRAb, thyroid ultrasound, and orbital computed tomography. For the first round of RT-PCR on the TCR CDR3, the HTBI primer set was used together with the Qiagen OneStep RT-PCR kit. Most expanded thyroid clonotypes (frequency above 0.001) were also detected in blood, a finding suggesting that blood repertoires may reflect thyroid immune responses. A model built on a 13 V-J signature distinguished ophthalmopathy from stable hyperthyroidism, reaching 87.88% sensitivity and 81.08% specificity in cross-validation and 80%/75% in testing. In validation, progression to ophthalmopathy was predicted by the model with 70.59% sensitivity and 72.22% specificity, a median of about 6.4 months before onset. To identify distinguishing TCR V-J signatures, a discovery cohort of about a hundred patients was used, comprising some 45 with Graves' ophthalmopathy and approximately 58 with stable Graves' hyperthyroidism. Whether ophthalmopathy could be predicted prospectively was tested in an independent validation cohort made up of approximately 19 hyperthyroidism patients plus 17 patients who later progressed to ophthalmopathy. The 100 discovery patients were randomly divided into training and test sets at a 7:3 ratio. In several Graves' hyperthyroidism patients, the study also compared T-cell repertoires from thyroid tissue with T-cell repertoires from blood. After blood sampling, hyperthyroidism patients were treated with methimazole at a starting dose of 30 mg daily, and ophthalmopathy patients were treated with high-dose intravenous methylprednisolone. A second multiplex PCR round built the libraries, followed by size selection and purification. Sequencing of the libraries was done on an Illumina HiSeq2000 using paired-end 100 bp reads. SOAPnuke was used to process the raw data, throwing out any read that contained adapters or uncalled bases, had a mean Phred below 15, or lacked an exact constant-primer or identifier match. COPE v1.2.5 was used to merge high-quality paired reads, and clonotypes were defined as unique nucleotide sequences. MiTCR v1.1 was used to align the clonotypes against IMGT TRBV, TRBD and TRBJ reference segments. The analysis included only V-J combinations with a frequency above 0.0001, which together covered 98% to 99.2% of the repertoires. A TCS score was defined as the ratio between F50 (clonal expansion) and ExV (chaos), using BLOSUM62-based TCRdist between CDR3 peptides within each V-J. Welch's t-statistics and random forest reduced 500 to 550 V-J features to some 14, which were used in a naive Bayes classifier (R e1071). Sample size was not statistically predetermined, and investigators were not blinded to group allocation. The paper describes TCR Vbeta CDR3 sequencing of 140 or so peripheral blood samples, made up of 43 ophthalmopathy patients, around 73 hyperthyroidism patients and 17 progressor patients.

This sequence originates from a woman in her thirties with Graves disease. Donor details come from another sample of the same person, matched by shared clones. The receptor chain draws on TRBV5-4 and TRBJ1-6; TRBD1 agrees with 9 junctional bases. The sequencing here drew on peripheral blood mononuclear cells (PBMCs), taken at new diagnosis, from a patient treated with antithyroid drugs. The DNA sequence reads TGTGCCAGTGCCGGGACAGGGCCAAATTCACCCCTCCACTTT. It specifies CASAGTGPNSPLHF.